A single sample is the source of the 27 T cell receptor beta chains below, sequenced in a study of siplizumab effects on memory and regulatory T cells. Clones were sequenced by immunoSEQ multiplex PCR, and TCRdb holds only the in-frame ones, with some missing. The sample has some 97,000 clones; 80% to 95% are singletons. Sequencing was carried out using CD4+ T cells sorted from blood. The receptors were sampled from a human donor in good health. Some clones in this sample may be carry-over from other donors' samples.

This chain uses TRBV5-1 with TRBJ1-2, with D possibly being TRBD1 (5 bases). V was clipped by 0 bases and J by 6 bases, with 15 bases between them. CDR3 length: 15 amino acids. Germline V gives CDR1 SGHRS, CDR2 YFSETQ. This CDR3 reads CASSLEGRPSDGYTF. CDR3 coding DNA: TGCGCCAGCAGCTTGGAGGGACGACCGTCTGATGGCTACACCTTC.

V gene TRBV5-8 combines with J gene TRBJ2-1; 14 bases align to TRBD2. Losses at the gene ends were 4 bases for V and 7 bases for J; bases not matched to a gene: 13. CDR3 length: 18 amino acids. In germline, CDR1 is SGHTS, CDR2 YDEGEE. The CDR3 coding sequence is TGTGCCAGCAGCCCGTGGACTAGCGGGAGGATCGGTGTGAATGAGCAGTTCTTC. Residues: CASSPWTSGRIGVNEQFF.

The V call is TRBV27, the J call TRBJ2-5, with D possibly TRBD2 on 5 matching bases. The CDR3 is 15 amino acids. Germline loops: CDR1 MNHEY, CDR2 SMNVEV (reference sequence). V was clipped by 6 bases and J by 4 bases, with 18 bases between them. This CDR3 reads CASRGSKLEGETQYF. CDR3 sequence (DNA): TGTGCCAGCAGGGGATCGAAGTTAGAGGGAGAGACCCAGTACTTC.

J is TRBJ1-3 and V is TRBV4-2; maybe TRBD1 (5 bases). Deletions cut 4 bases from V and 1 base from J, with 14 bases between. Looked up from germline, CDR1 is LGHNA and CDR2 is YNFKEQ. This CDR3 has 16 residues. The CDR3 DNA sequence: TGTGCCAGCAGCCGGGGGGACGGGTCGTCTGGAAACACCATATATTTT. This sequence encodes CASSRGDGSSGNTIYF.

The genes are TRBV6-1 and TRBJ2-2; TRBD1 agrees at 9 bases. From germline, CDR1 is MNHNS and CDR2 SASEGT. Unmatched junction bases numbered 8, after V lost 8 bases and J lost 7 bases. CDR3 length equals 14 residues. The CDR3 DNA reads as TGTGCCAGCTATATACAGGGGGCGATCGGGGAGCTGTTTTTT. Protein sequence: CASYIQGAIGELFF.

This clone was seen only once. The chain employs TRBV6-1 and TRBJ2-7; maybe TRBD2 (5 bases). CDR3 length equals 15 residues. Trimming left V 6 bases short and J 3 bases short, with 18 bases between. The germline gives CDR1 MNHNS, CDR2 SASEGT. The DNA for the CDR3 is TGTGCCAGCAGAAAAAATAGCGATCCCGGCTACGAGCAGTACTTC. It codes for CASRKNSDPGYEQYF.

This chain uses TRBV27 with TRBJ2-1, with 9 bases fitting TRBD2. Germline V gene lookup returns CDR1 MNHEY and CDR2 SMNVEV (reference sequence). The CDR3 spans 14 residues. The trim removed 6 bases at V and 6 bases at J, leaving 6 bases unmatched. The CDR3: CASRPGTSSNEQFF. In nucleotides, the CDR3 is TGTGCCAGCAGACCCGGGACTAGCAGCAATGAGCAGTTCTTC.

CDR3 nucleotide sequence: TGTGCCAGCAGCTTAGTTCTGACAGGGGGTTGGGAGCAGTACTTC. This gives the protein CASSLVLTGGWEQYF. The rearrangement links TRBV7-2 to TRBJ2-7, with 9 bases aligning to TRBD1. Trimming removed 1 base from V and 7 bases from J; junction bases left unmatched: 8. The CDR3 runs 15 residues. Looked up from germline, CDR1 is SGHTA and CDR2 is FQGNSA.

The chain is built from TRBV21-1 and TRBJ2-5; the table's D call, TRBD1, has no DNA check behind it. TRBV21-1 is a pseudogene. The CDR3 consists of 15 residues. The CDR3 sequence: CASSPSTGTEETQYF. The CDR3 coding sequence is TGTGCCAGCAGCCCAAGCACCGGGACAGAAGAGACCCAGTACTTC.

The chain is built from TRBV27 and TRBJ2-7, with 10 bases matching TRBD1. Germline trimming cut 2 bases from V and 4 bases from J; bases unmatched to any gene: 11. The CDR3 is 17 residues long. Germline V gene sequence: CDR1 MNHEY, CDR2 SMNVEV (reference sequence). The CDR3 sequence: CASSLHHAGQGFYEQYF. CDR3 bases: TGTGCCAGCAGTTTACATCATGCGGGACAGGGGTTTTACGAGCAGTACTTC.

The V call is TRBV9, the J call TRBJ1-3; D unclear. CDR3 length: 15 amino acids. Germline V gives CDR1 SGDLS, CDR2 YYNGEE. Trimming stripped 0 bases from V and 3 bases from J, with 10 bases between. CDR3 nucleotides: TGTGCCAGCAGCGTAGCTGTGGGGTATGGAAACACCATATATTTT. It translates to CASSVAVGYGNTIYF.

V usage is TRBV11-3 and J usage is TRBJ2-1; 8 bases are shared with TRBD1. Unmatched junction bases numbered 9, after V lost 5 bases and J lost 9 bases. This CDR3 contains 14 residues. Germline V gene data show CDR1 as SGHNT and CDR2 as YENEEA. The CDR3 DNA reads as TGTGCCAGCAGCCCCAGGACAGGGAACGGTGAGCAGTTCTTC. Translating gives CASSPRTGNGEQFF.

The chain employs TRBV10-2 and TRBJ1-2, with D hard to call. The germline gives CDR1 WSHSY, CDR2 SAAADI. Trimming left V 8 bases short and J 4 bases short, with 11 bases between. The CDR3 contains 12 residues. CDR3 in amino acids: CASSGVSYGYTF. The CDR3, as DNA: TGCGCCAGCTCTGGGGTATCCTATGGCTACACCTTC.

This chain links TRBV28 with TRBJ2-2; the D is unclear. This CDR3 has 16 amino acids. Trimming cost V 2 bases and J 0 bases, with 10 bases left between them. Germline V gene data show CDR1 as MDHEN and CDR2 as SYDVKM. CDR3 nucleotide sequence: TGTGCCAGCAGTTTACGCCAGGTCGCGAACACCGGGGAGCTGTTTTTT. This encodes CASSLRQVANTGELFF.

The chain couples TRBV18 to TRBJ2-7, with D possibly matching TRBD2 (6 bases). Germline V lookup: CDR1 KGHSH, CDR2 LQKENI. The germline V and J ends were trimmed by 3 bases and 9 bases, with 18 bases remaining between them. This CDR3 is built from 14 residues. The CDR3 nucleotides are TGTGCCAGCTCACCCAACGCACGGGACTCTGCGCAGTACTTC. Its protein product is CASSPNARDSAQYF.

This rearrangement joins TRBV7-3 to TRBJ2-3, with D possibly TRBD2 on 6 matching bases. V was trimmed by 5 bases and J by 4 bases, leaving 16 bases between them. The CDR3 runs 15 residues. Germline CDR1 and CDR2: SGHTA and FQGTGA. The chain's CDR3 is CASSPPGGSPDTQYF. Here the CDR3 DNA reads TGTGCCAGCAGCCCACCTGGGGGGAGCCCAGATACGCAGTATTTT.

This rearrangement joins TRBV5-6 to TRBJ1-2; D might be TRBD1 (6 bases). Germline CDR1 and CDR2: SGHDT and YYEEEE. V was cut by 2 bases and J by 3 bases, with 11 bases left in between. This CDR3 has 14 residues. The CDR3 reads CASSFWTDHYGYTF. The CDR3 DNA reads as TGTGCCAGCAGCTTCTGGACAGACCACTATGGCTACACCTTC.

The chain uses TRBV19 and TRBJ2-7, with a tentative D call TRBD1 (5 bases). Germline loops: CDR1 LNHDA, CDR2 SQIVND (reference sequence). With 6 bases removed from V and 0 bases from J, the gap between germline ends came to 9 bases. This CDR3 spans 13 amino acids. The CDR3 DNA follows: TGTGCCAGTAGGCACAGGAGCTCCTACGAGCAGTACTTC. It specifies CASRHRSSYEQYF. Combining the CDR3 with reference TRBV19 and TRBJ2-7 gives the whole variable domain DGGITQSPKYLFRKEGQNVTLSCEQNLNHDAMYWYRQDPGQGLRLIYYSQIVNDFQKGDIAEGYSVSREKKESFPLTVTSAQKNPTAFYLCASRHRSSYEQYFGPGTRLTVT.

This rearrangement joins TRBV18 to TRBJ2-7, with D unclear. Per the germline V gene, CDR1 is KGHSH and CDR2 is LQKENI. CDR3 length: 13 amino acids. Between the trimmed V and J ends, which lost 0 bases and 3 bases, there was a span of 6 bases. The chain's CDR3 is CASSPPLGYEQYF. In DNA, the CDR3 is TGTGCCAGCTCACCACCGTTGGGCTACGAGCAGTACTTC.

The gene calls are TRBV7-3 and TRBJ2-7, with 7 bases aligning to TRBD2. J was trimmed by 3 bases and V by 1 base; bases with no gene match: 0. This CDR3 is 13 amino acids long. Per germline, CDR1 SGHTA and CDR2 FQGTGA. CDR3 sequence reads: CASSLSGSYEQYF. CDR3 DNA sequence: TGTGCCAGCAGCTTAAGCGGGAGCTACGAGCAGTACTTC.

The chain employs TRBV4-2 and TRBJ2-1; 13 bases agree with TRBD2. Losses at the gene ends were 0 bases for V and 8 bases for J; bases not matched to a gene: 7. CDR1 is LGHNA and CDR2 is YNFKEQ in the germline V gene. This CDR3 has 17 residues. The CDR3 DNA is TGTGCCAGCAGCCAAGACTCAAGGACTAGCGGGAGCGATGAGCAGTTCTTC. Its translation is CASSQDSRTSGSDEQFF.

The chain has TRBV10-3 and TRBJ1-5; tentatively, D is TRBD1 (5 bases). The length of the CDR3 is 18 residues. V lost 9 bases, J lost 3 bases, and 27 bases lay in between. CDR1 and CDR2 from the germline V gene are ENHRY and SYGVKD. The CDR3 bases are TGTGCCATATCTAACCCCGGGACGGCATTTAGTAACAATCAGCCCCAGCATTTT. Amino acids: CAISNPGTAFSNNQPQHF.

The chain uses TRBV5-1 and TRBJ2-3; D is uncertain. The V gene lost 1 base and the J gene lost 3 bases, with 9 bases spanning the gap. This CDR3 comprises 14 residues. The germline gives CDR1 SGHRS, CDR2 YFSETQ. CDR3 sequence: CASSLRLRTDTQYF. CDR3 bases: TGCGCCAGCAGCTTGAGGTTGAGGACAGATACGCAGTATTTT.

The chain couples TRBV19 to TRBJ2-7, with 7 nucleotides matching TRBD2. The germline V gene encodes CDR1 LNHDA and CDR2 SQIVND (reference sequence). CDR3 length: 15 residues. The V segment lost 6 bases and the J segment 1 base; nucleotides outside the gene matches: 9. The CDR3 DNA is TGTGCCAGTAGCCTGGGGAGGGGTGAATCCTACGAGCAGTACTTC. Protein sequence: CASSLGRGESYEQYF.

The chain joins TRBV10-2 to TRBJ1-2; D uncertain. The CDR3 is made up of 14 amino acids. Trimming took off 4 bases at V and 4 bases at J, with 13 bases between the two ends. Germline V CDR1 and CDR2: WSHSY, SAAADI. The CDR3 bases are TGCGCCAGCAGTGCGGTACCACAGATCTATGGCTACACCTTC. It encodes CASSAVPQIYGYTF.

The rearrangement uses TRBV27 and TRBJ2-2; D might be TRBD2 (5 bases). This CDR3 contains 14 residues. Germline values: CDR1 MNHEY, CDR2 SMNVEV (reference sequence). V lost 4 bases, J lost 4 bases, and 10 bases lay in between. CDR3 bases: TGTGCCAGCAGTTCGCCCGGAGGCACCGGGGAGCTGTTTTTT. It is translated as CASSSPGGTGELFF.

The chain employs TRBV4-2 and TRBJ2-1; the match to TRBD2 covers 9 bases. The CDR3 loop spans 16 amino acids. V dropped 4 bases and J dropped 6; count of bases not matched to a gene: 10. CDR1 LGHNA and CDR2 YNFKEQ come from the germline V gene. The CDR3 DNA reads TGTGCCAGCAGCCGCAGAGCGGGAGGCCCGGGCAATGAGCAGTTCTTC. This encodes CASSRRAGGPGNEQFF.